The source of this T cell receptor beta chain is a study of cytomegalovirus exposure and HLA in healthy donors. About the research overall: Most donors, 81% of over 300 genotyped, fell in the Caucasian-associated ancestry cluster.

The V gene's germline CDR1 is SGHVS and CDR2 FQNEAQ. This CDR3 has 14 residues. Trimming took off 3 bases at V and 5 bases at J, with 12 bases between the two ends. PCR primers comprised 60 Vbeta and 13 Jbeta primers. Here immunoSEQ multiplex PCR was the method, and the copy in TCRdb shows in-frame clones only, minus some. In total, the table holds about 130,000 clones. The sequenced material came from PBMCs. The chain links TRBV7-8 to TRBJ2-3, with D possibly TRBD2 on 7 matching bases. This receptor was obtained from a man aged 25 to 40 in good health and CMV-seronegative. CDR3 protein: CASSFGGRGDTQYF. As DNA, the CDR3 is TGTGCCAGCAGCTTCGGGGGGCGAGGAGATACGCAGTATTTT.